The subject of this entry is one TCR beta chain. Germline V CDR1 and CDR2: LGHNA, YNFKEQ. This CDR3 is 14 amino acids long. The V gene end was trimmed by 4 bases and the J gene end by 3 bases; junction bases not matched to a gene: 3. This specimen comes from a study of blood T cell repertoires in COVID-19. Study at large: Sample material is recorded as cDNA or gDNA derived from T cells, B-cell-depleted T cells, or PBMCs.

The authors' processing: Amplification of reference gene primers provided the estimated nucleated cell counts. Using immunoSEQ multiplex PCR, the repertoire was profiled, and TCRdb retains in-frame clones only, with some absent. D and trimming were read from the DNA, whereas the V and J calls and clone size are those reported in that table. The profile shows 30,000 to 35,000 clones, roughly four fifths of them singletons. The sequenced sample was peripheral blood. This clonotype was obtained from a man older than 75 with active or convalescent COVID-19. The V and J genes are TRBV4-2 and TRBJ1-3; 7 nucleotides align to TRBD1. CDR3 sequence: CASSPTGDGNTIYF. In DNA, the CDR3 is TGTGCCAGCAGCCCTACAGGGGATGGAAACACCATATATTTT.